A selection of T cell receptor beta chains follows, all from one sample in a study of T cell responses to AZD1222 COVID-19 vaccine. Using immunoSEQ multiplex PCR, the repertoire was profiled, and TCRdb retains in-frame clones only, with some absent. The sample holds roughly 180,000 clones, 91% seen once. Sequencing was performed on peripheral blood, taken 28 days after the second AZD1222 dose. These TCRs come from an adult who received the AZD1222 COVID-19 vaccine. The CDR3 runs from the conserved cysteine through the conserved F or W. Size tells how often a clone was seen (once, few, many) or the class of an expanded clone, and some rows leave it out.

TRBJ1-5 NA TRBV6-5 CASRKTGEERAQHF
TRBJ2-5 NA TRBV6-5 CASSYSGDWSLQYF
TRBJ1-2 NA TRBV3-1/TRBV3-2 CASSQENTEYNGYTF
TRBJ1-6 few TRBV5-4 CASGTDNSPLHF
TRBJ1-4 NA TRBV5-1 CASSLSGTLKLFF
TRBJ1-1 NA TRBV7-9 CASSLRPGITEAFF
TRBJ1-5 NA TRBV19 CATGGGGAYNQPQHF
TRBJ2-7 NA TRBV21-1 CASSTRDSRYEQYF
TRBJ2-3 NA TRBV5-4 CASSLGDSRDTQYF
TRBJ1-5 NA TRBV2 CASSSGSRNQPQHF
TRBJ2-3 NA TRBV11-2 CASSLNYPTDTQYF
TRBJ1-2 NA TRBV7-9 CASSLAVPGVYGYTF
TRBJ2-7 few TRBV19 CASSSGGIYEQYF
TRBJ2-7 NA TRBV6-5 CASSIRRDRVEQYF
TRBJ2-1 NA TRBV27 CASSLKEGYNEQFF
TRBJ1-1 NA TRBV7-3 CASSLTGHNTEAFF
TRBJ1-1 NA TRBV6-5 CASSPRGWDTEAFF
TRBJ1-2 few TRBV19 CASSVPGQLHGYTF
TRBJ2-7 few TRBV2 CASSSFRAEQYF
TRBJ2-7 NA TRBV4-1 CASSQVEGVPYEQYF
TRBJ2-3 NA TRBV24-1 CATREGQNTDTQYF
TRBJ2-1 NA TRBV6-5 CASSRDLVPPNEQFF
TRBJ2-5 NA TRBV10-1 CASSGPRDDFLWETQYF
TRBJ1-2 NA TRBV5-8 CASSLGFGDRTYGYTF
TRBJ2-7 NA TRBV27 CASMGWHGLPTKQYF
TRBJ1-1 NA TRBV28 CASSAPWTGGEKAFF